The sequence of this T cell receptor (beta chain) was determined in a study of shared clonotypes between healthy human individuals. Only in-frame clones appear in the TCRdb table, and some are missing; sequencing was by immunoSEQ multiplex PCR. The data hold some 2.4 million clones, with roughly 93% observed a single time. The V gene lost 1 base and the J gene lost 2 bases, with 9 bases spanning the gap. CDR1 and CDR2 from the germline V gene are SGHAT and FQDESV (reference sequence). The CDR3 sequence is 14 residues long. Material: naive CD4+ T cells from PBMCs. Subset reported: CD45RA+ positively selected. V gene TRBV11-1 combines with J gene TRBJ2-7, with D possibly matching TRBD2 (6 bases). The TCR sequence derives from a man between 18 and 35 years old in good health. Some clones in this sample may be carry-over from other donors' samples. The CDR3 nucleotides are TGTGCCAGCAGCTTAGGGGGAGGAACCTACGAGCAGTACTTC. This codes for CASSLGGGTYEQYF. Drawing the rest from reference TRBV11-1 and TRBJ2-7, the complete variable domain is EAEVAQSPRYKITEKSQAVAFWCDPISGHATLYWYRQILGQGPELLVQFQDESVVDDSQLPKDRFSAERLKGVDSTLKIQPAELGDSAMYLCASSLGGGTYEQYFGPGTRLTVT.